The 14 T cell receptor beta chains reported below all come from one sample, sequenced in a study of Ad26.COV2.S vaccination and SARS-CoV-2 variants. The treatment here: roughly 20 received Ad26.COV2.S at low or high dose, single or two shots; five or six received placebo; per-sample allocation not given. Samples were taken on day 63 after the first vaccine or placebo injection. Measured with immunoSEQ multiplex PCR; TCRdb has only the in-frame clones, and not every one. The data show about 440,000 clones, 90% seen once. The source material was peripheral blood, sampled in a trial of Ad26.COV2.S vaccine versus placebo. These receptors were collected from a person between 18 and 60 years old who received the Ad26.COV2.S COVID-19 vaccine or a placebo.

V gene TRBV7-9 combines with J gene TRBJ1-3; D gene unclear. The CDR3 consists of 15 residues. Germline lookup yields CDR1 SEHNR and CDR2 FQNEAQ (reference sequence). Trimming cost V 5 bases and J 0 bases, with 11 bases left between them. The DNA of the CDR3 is TGTGCCAGCAGCCCCGCCGGGCCCTCTGGAAACACCATATATTTT. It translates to CASSPAGPSGNTIYF.

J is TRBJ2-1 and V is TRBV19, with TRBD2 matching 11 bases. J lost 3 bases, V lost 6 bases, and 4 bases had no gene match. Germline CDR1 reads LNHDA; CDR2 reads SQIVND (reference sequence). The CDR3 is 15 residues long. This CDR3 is CASSSSGRVYNEQFF. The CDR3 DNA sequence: TGTGCCAGTAGCAGTAGCGGGAGGGTCTACAATGAGCAGTTCTTC.

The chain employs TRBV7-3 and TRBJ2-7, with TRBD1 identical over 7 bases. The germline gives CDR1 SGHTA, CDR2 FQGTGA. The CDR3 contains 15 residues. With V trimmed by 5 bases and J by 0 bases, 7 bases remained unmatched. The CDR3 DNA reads TGTGCCAGCAGCCCAGGGGGAGCGCCCTCCTACGAGCAGTACTTC. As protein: CASSPGGAPSYEQYF.

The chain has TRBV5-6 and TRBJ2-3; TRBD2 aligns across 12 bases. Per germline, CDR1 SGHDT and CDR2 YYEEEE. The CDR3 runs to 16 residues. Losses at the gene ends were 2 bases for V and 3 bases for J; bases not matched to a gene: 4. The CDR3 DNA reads TGTGCCAGCAGCTTTCTGACTAGCGGGAGTACAGATACGCAGTATTTT. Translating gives CASSFLTSGSTDTQYF.

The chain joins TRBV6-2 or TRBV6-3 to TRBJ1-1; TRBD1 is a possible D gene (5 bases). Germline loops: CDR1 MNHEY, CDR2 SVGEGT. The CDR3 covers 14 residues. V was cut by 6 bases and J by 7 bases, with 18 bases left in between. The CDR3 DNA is TGTGCCAGCAGCCCTCCGGACCTCAGGGTTGAAGCTTTCTTT. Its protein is CASSPPDLRVEAFF.

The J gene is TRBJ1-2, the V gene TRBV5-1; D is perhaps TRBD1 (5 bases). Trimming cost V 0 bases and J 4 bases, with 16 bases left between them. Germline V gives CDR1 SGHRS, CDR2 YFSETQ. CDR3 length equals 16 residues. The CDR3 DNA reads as TGCGCCAGCAGCTTGGAACCAGGGAGAGTTGGCTATGGCTACACCTTC. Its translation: CASSLEPGRVGYGYTF.

CDR3 sequence: CASSELGQGTTGANVLTF. CDR3 sequence (DNA): TGTGCCAGCAGTGAATTAGGACAGGGGACTACTGGGGCCAACGTCCTGACTTTC. The chain joins TRBV6-1 to TRBJ2-6; 9 bases agree with TRBD1. There are 18 residues in the CDR3. Germline values: CDR1 MNHNS, CDR2 SASEGT. Trimming cost V 2 bases and J 2 bases; bases outside gene matches: 7.

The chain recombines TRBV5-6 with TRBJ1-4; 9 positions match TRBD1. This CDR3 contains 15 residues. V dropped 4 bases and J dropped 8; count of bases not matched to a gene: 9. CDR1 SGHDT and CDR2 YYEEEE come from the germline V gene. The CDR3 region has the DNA TGTGCCAGCAGCGCTTTACAGGGGGCACAAGAAAAACTGTTTTTT. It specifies CASSALQGAQEKLFF.

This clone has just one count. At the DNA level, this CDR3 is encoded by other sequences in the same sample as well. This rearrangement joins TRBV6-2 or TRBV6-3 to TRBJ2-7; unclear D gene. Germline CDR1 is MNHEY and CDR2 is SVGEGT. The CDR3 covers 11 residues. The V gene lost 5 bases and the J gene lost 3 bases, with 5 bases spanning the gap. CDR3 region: CASSRRYEQYF. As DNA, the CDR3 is TGTGCCAGCAGTCGCCGCTACGAGCAGTACTTC.

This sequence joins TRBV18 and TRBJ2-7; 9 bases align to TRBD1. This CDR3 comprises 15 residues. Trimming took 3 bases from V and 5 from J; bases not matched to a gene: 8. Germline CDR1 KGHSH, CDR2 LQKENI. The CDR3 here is CASSPTGQGNHEQYF. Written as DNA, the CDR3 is TGTGCCAGCTCACCGACGGGACAGGGAAACCACGAGCAGTACTTC.

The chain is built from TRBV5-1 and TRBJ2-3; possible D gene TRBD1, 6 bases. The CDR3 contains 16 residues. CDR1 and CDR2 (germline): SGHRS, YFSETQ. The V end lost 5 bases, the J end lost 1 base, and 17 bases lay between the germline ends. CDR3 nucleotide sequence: TGCGCCAGCAGGGAACAGGGAGCCTCTGGCACAGATACGCAGTATTTT. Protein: CASREQGASGTDTQYF.

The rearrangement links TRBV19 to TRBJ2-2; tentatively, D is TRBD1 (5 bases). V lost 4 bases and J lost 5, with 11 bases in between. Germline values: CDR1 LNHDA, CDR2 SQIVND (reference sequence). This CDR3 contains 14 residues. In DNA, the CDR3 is TGTGCCAGTAGTAGTACAGGCTGGACCGGGGAGCTGTTTTTT. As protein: CASSSTGWTGELFF.

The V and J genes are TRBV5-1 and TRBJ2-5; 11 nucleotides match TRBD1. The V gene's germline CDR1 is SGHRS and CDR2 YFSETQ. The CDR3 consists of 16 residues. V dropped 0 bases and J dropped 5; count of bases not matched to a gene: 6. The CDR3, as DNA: TGCGCCAGCAGCTTGGCCGGACAGGGGGCAAGTGAGACCCAGTACTTC. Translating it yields CASSLAGQGASETQYF.

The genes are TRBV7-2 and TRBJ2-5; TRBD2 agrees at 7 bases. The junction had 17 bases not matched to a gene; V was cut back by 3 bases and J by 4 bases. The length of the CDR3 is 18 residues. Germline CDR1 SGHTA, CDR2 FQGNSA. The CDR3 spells CASSFLGLAAANAETQYF. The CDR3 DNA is TGTGCCAGCAGCTTTCTGGGGCTAGCGGCCGCAAATGCAGAGACCCAGTACTTC.